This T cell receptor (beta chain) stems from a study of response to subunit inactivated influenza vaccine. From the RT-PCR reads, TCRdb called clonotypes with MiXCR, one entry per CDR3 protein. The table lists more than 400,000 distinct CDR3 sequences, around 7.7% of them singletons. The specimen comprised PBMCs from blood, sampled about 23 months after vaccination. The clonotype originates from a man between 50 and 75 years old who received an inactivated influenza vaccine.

The CDR3 DNA reads TGCAGCGGGGAACATGGTGTCGCCACTGAAGCTTTCTTT. Protein product: CSGEHGVATEAFF. The chain employs TRBV29-1 and TRBJ1-1; D is ambiguous. CDR1 and CDR2 from the germline V gene are SQVTM and ANQGSEA. This CDR3 region has 13 residues. Trimming cost V 7 bases and J 4 bases, with 16 bases left between them.